These 13 T cell receptor beta chains were all obtained from the same sample, sequenced in a study of beta chain features in type 1 diabetes. Expressed TCRB transcripts got sequenced, as all isolated RNA was reverse transcribed. The assay was immunoSEQ multiplex PCR, and TCRdb's table has in-frame clones only and misses some. The repertoire consists of hundreds of thousands of clones, with around an eighth occurring once and the leading ten covering less than 0.04%. These receptors lack a known antigen. Findings and limits, study-wide: The study found moderately but significantly shorter TCRB CDR3s in all four CD4+ subsets of Type 1 diabetes patients.

Sequences were obtained from naive CD4+ T cells from blood. The receptors were sampled from a man between 18 and 29 years old with type 1 diabetes.

In this sample, this clone turned up a few times. The rearrangement joins TRBV28 to TRBJ2-4, with D unresolved. The CDR3 length is 16 residues. V was clipped by 5 bases and J by 0 bases, with 14 bases between them. Germline CDR1 and CDR2: MDHEN and SYDVKM. CDR3 loop: CASSPTSGPAKNIQYF. DNA of the CDR3: TGTGCCAGCAGTCCAACCTCCGGACCAGCCAAAAACATTCAGTACTTC.

The V and J genes are TRBV5-4 and TRBJ2-4; TRBD1 aligns across 9 bases. The CDR3 spans 15 residues. CDR1 is SGHNT, CDR2 YYREEE, per germline (reference sequence). J lost 8 bases, V lost 2 bases, and 8 bases had no gene match. CDR3: CASSLSGTGSDIQYF. CDR3 DNA sequence: TGTGCCAGCAGCTTATCCGGGACAGGGAGTGACATTCAGTACTTC.

This clone was seen a handful of times. The chain recombines TRBV5-1 with TRBJ1-3; no clear D. The germline CDR1 and CDR2 sequences are SGHRS and YFSETQ. Trimming cost V 0 bases and J 0 bases, with 13 bases left between them. The CDR3 has 17 residues. The CDR3, as DNA: TGCGCCAGCAGCTTGGGTACGGGCCGGGTCTCTGGAAACACCATATATTTT. It translates to CASSLGTGRVSGNTIYF.

The chain is built from TRBV19 and TRBJ2-2; possibly TRBD2 for D (5 bases). The CDR3 spans 17 residues. Germline values: CDR1 LNHDA, CDR2 SQIVND (reference sequence). Between the trimmed V and J ends, which lost 3 bases and 6 bases, there was a span of 20 bases. CDR3 nucleotide sequence: TGTGCCAGTAGTATTGGTGCCCTCCGGACTCCTGCCGGGGAGCTGTTTTTT. Encoded protein: CASSIGALRTPAGELFF.

The rearrangement joins TRBV27 to TRBJ2-5; D is perhaps TRBD1 (6 bases). CDR1 is MNHEY and CDR2 is SMNVEV in the germline V gene (reference sequence). This CDR3 comprises 15 residues. Trimming stripped 7 bases from V and 5 bases from J, with 20 bases between. The CDR3 here is CASTGQRASPETQYF. The CDR3 nucleotides read TGTGCCAGCACAGGACAGAGGGCTTCACCGGAGACCCAGTACTTC.

A note on this clone: The same CDR3 also results from other DNA sequences found in this sample. Written as DNA, the CDR3 is TGCAGCGTTGGGCAGGGCACAGATACGCAGTATTTT. This translates into CSVGQGTDTQYF. The V and J genes are TRBV29-1 and TRBJ2-3; no definite D call. Germline assignment: CDR1 SQVTM and CDR2 ANQGSEA. The CDR3 is 12 residues long. V lost 4 bases and J 1 base, leaving 6 bases between the germline ends.

The rearrangement joins TRBV30 to TRBJ2-2; TRBD2 matches at 10 bases. CDR1 and CDR2 (germline): GTSNPN, SVGIG (reference sequence). The J segment lost 6 bases and the V segment lost 3 bases, leaving 7 bases of the junction unmatched. The CDR3 spans 15 residues. The CDR3 coding sequence is TGTGCCTGGAGGCTAGCGGGAGTTGTCGCCGGGGAGCTGTTTTTT. Translated, it gives CAWRLAGVVAGELFF.

This clone was observed a handful of times. The chain combines TRBV7-8 with TRBJ2-3; tentatively, D is TRBD1 or TRBD2 (6 bases each). The CDR3 is 13 amino acids. Germline CDR1 and CDR2: SGHVS and FQNEAQ. The V end lost 0 bases, the J end lost 6 bases, and 7 bases lay between the germline ends. The CDR3 reads CASSLAGGDTQYF. The CDR3, as DNA: TGTGCCAGCAGCTTAGCAGGGGGGGATACGCAGTATTTT. Full variable domain (missing parts from reference TRBV7-8 and TRBJ2-3): GAGVSQSPRYKVAKRGQDVALRCDPISGHVSLFWYQQALGQGPEFLTYFQNEAQLDKSGLPSDRFFAERPEGSVSTLKIQRTQQEDSAVYLCASSLAGGDTQYFGPGTRLTVL.

CDR3: CASSPSQGRVGGYTF. In nucleotides, the CDR3 is TGTGCCAGTAGCCCTTCACAGGGCCGCGTCGGTGGCTACACCTTC. This rearrangement joins TRBV19 to TRBJ1-2; TRBD1 might be the D (6 bases). Trimming removed 6 bases at V and 7 bases at J, with 21 bases between. Germline V gene sequence: CDR1 LNHDA, CDR2 SQIVND (reference sequence). This CDR3 comprises 15 residues.

In its sample, this clone was seen a few times. CDR3 amino acids: CASSLDSVTQYF. The CDR3 bases are TGTGCCAGCAGCTTAGACTCTGTCACGCAGTATTTT. V gene TRBV7-9 combines with J gene TRBJ2-3, with unresolved D. Trimming took off 1 base at V and 9 bases at J, with 8 bases between the two ends. The CDR3 has 12 amino acids. Germline V CDR1 and CDR2: SEHNR, FQNEAQ (reference sequence).

There are a few counts of this clone. The chain has TRBV28 and TRBJ1-1; D gene ambiguous. Germline CDR1 is MDHEN and CDR2 is SYDVKM. The ends were cut back, 1 base at V and 5 bases at J, with 5 bases in the middle. The CDR3 is 12 residues long. CDR3 loop: CASSLFGTEAFF. In DNA form, the CDR3 reads TGTGCCAGCAGTTTATTCGGGACTGAAGCTTTCTTT.

This clone was counted only a few times. The V call is TRBV4-3, the J call TRBJ1-2; D might be TRBD1 (5 bases). V dropped 4 bases and J dropped 8 bases, with 23 bases sitting between them. Germline CDR1 is LGHNA and CDR2 is YSLEER. The length of the CDR3 is 16 residues. The CDR3 here is CASSPARTPPSGGYTF. DNA for the CDR3: TGCGCCAGCAGCCCAGCGAGGACACCTCCTTCAGGGGGCTACACCTTC.

CDR3 protein: CASSLDPRGTDTQYF. CDR3 DNA: TGCGCCAGCAGCTTGGATCCCAGGGGTACAGATACGCAGTATTTT. The rearrangement joins TRBV5-1 to TRBJ2-3; D might be TRBD1 (6 bases). CDR1 and CDR2 from the germline V gene are SGHRS and YFSETQ. V was shortened by 0 bases and J by 3 bases, with 11 bases between the two germline ends. The CDR3 is made up of 15 amino acids.